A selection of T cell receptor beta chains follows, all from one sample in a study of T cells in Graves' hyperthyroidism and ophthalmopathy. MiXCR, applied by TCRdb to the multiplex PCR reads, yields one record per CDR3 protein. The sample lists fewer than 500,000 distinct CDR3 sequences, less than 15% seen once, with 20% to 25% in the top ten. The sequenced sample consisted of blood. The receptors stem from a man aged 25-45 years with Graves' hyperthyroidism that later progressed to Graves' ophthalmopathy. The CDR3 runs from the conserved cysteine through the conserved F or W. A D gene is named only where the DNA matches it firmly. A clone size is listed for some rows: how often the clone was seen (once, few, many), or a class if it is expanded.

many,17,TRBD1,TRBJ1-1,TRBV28,CASSLGGTGSFSTEAFF,TGTGCCAGCAGTTTAGGGGGGACAGGTTCGTTCTCCACTGAAGCTTTCTTT
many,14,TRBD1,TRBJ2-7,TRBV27,CASRRTGARYEQYF,TGTGCCAGCAGACGGACAGGCGCCCGCTACGAGCAGTACTTC
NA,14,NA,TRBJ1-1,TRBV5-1,CASSYRGSNTEAFF,TGCGCCAGCAGCTACCGGGGTTCGAACACTGAAGCTTTCTTT
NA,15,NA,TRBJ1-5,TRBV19,CASGLVRDIDQPQHF,TGTGCCAGTGGTTTAGTCCGGGACATCGATCAGCCCCAGCATTTT
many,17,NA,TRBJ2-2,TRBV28,CASSSPRLDTTTGELFF,TGTGCCAGCAGTTCGCCCCGGCTGGATACGACTACCGGGGAGCTGTTTTTT
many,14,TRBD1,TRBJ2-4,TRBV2,CASRRTGGRNIQYF,TGTGCCAGCAGGAGGACAGGGGGCAGGAACATTCAGTACTTC
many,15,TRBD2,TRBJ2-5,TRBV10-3,CAIGSGLAGEETQYF,TGTGCCATCGGCTCCGGACTAGCGGGGGAAGAGACCCAGTACTTC
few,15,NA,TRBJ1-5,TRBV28,CASSLQTYSNQPQHF,TGTGCCAGCAGTTTACAGACCTATAGCAATCAGCCCCAGCATTTT
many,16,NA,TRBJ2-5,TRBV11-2,CASSPRGQLLQETQYF,TGTGCCAGCAGCCCACGTGGACAGCTACTCCAAGAGACCCAGTACTTC
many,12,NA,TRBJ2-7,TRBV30,CAWSFRGDEQYF,TGTGCCTGGAGTTTCAGGGGGGACGAGCAGTACTTC
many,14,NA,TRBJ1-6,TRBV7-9,CASSPGRHNSPLHF,TGTGCCAGCAGCCCGGGACGGCATAATTCACCCCTCCACTTT
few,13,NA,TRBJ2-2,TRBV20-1,CSASLGADGELFF,TGCAGTGCTAGTCTAGGGGCGGACGGGGAGCTGTTTTTT
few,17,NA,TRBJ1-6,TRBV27,CASSRLTGAPYNSPLHF,TGTGCCAGCAGCCGCCTTACGGGGGCCCCCTATAATTCACCCCTCCACTTT
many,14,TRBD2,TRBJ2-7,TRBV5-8,CAFGRLAGRDEQYF,TGTGCCTTCGGCCGGCTAGCGGGGCGTGACGAGCAGTACTTC
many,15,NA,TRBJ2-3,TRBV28,CASRTTSISTDTQYF,TGTGCCAGCAGAACGACATCAATAAGCACAGATACGCAGTATTTT
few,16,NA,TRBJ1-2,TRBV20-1,CSATNPTEIYNYGYTF,TGCAGTGCTACGAACCCGACAGAGATCTATAACTATGGCTACACCTTC
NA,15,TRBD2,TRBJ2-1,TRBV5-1,CASSSTSGGDNEQFF,TGCGCCAGCAGCTCGACTAGCGGGGGGGACAATGAGCAGTTCTTC
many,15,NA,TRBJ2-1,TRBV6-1,CASKLVGGSYNEQFF,TGTGCCAGCAAATTGGTGGGGGGCTCCTACAATGAGCAGTTCTTC
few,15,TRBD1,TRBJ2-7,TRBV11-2,CASSSVRRDRGKQYF,TGTGCCAGCAGCTCGGTCCGAAGGGACAGGGGAAAGCAGTACTTC
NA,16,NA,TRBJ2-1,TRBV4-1,CASSQGRTGANNEQFF,TGCGCCAGCAGCCAAGGGAGGACCGGGGCAAACAATGAGCAGTTCTTC
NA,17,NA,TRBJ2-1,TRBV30,CAWSVTVLKRAHNEQFF,TGTGCCTGGAGTGTAACCGTCCTGAAGCGGGCCCACAATGAGCAGTTCTTC
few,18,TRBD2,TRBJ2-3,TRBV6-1,CASRKLAGGLKGTDTQYF,TGTGCCAGCAGAAAACTAGCGGGGGGCCTAAAAGGCACAGATACGCAGTATTTT
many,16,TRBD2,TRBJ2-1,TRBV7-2,CASSSHSGGAYNEQFF,TGTGCCAGCAGCTCGCATAGCGGGGGGGCTTACAATGAGCAGTTCTTC
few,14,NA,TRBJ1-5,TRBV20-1,CSAQMGNGNQPQHF,TGCAGTGCCCAGATGGGCAATGGCAATCAGCCCCAGCATTTT
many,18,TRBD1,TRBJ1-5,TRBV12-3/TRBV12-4,CASSGTGGVTISNQPQHF,TGTGCCAGCAGCGGGACAGGGGGCGTCACAATAAGCAATCAGCCCCAGCATTTT
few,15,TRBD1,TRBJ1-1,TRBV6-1,CASSPQDRVNTEAFF,TGTGCCAGCAGTCCACAGGACAGGGTGAACACTGAAGCTTTCTTT
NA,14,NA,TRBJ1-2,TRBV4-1,CASSQGPGSYGYTF,TGCGCCAGCAGCCAAGGTCCAGGCTCCTATGGCTACACCTTC
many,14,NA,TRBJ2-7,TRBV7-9,CASSLAGGEYEQYF,TGTGCCAGCAGCTTAGCAGGAGGGGAGTACGAGCAGTACTTC
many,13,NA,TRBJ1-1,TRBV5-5,CASSLEGHTEAFF,TGTGCCAGCAGCTTGGAAGGGCACACTGAAGCTTTCTTT
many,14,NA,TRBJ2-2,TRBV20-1,CSASPGGATGELFF,TGCAGTGCTAGTCCTGGGGGGGCCACCGGGGAGCTGTTTTTT
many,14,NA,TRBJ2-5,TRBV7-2,CASSNTQGEETQYF,TGTGCCAGCAGCAACACACAGGGTGAAGAGACCCAGTACTTC
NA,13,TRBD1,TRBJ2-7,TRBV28,CASCGQARDEQYF,TGTGCCAGCTGCGGACAGGCCAGGGACGAGCAGTACTTC
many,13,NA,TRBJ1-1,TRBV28,CASSFRWGTEAFF,TGTGCCAGCAGTTTTCGGTGGGGCACTGAAGCTTTCTTT
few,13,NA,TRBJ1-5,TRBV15,CATSFLLDQPQHF,TGTGCCACCAGCTTCCTCCTGGATCAGCCCCAGCATTTT
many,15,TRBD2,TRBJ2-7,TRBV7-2,CASSPGTSVSDEQYF,TGTGCCAGCAGCCCCGGGACTAGCGTGTCGGACGAGCAGTACTTC
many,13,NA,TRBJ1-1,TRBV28,CASSFGANTEAFF,TGTGCCAGCAGTTTCGGGGCGAACACTGAAGCTTTCTTT
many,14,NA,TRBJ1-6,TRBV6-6,CASSYRGGDSPLHF,TGTGCCAGCAGTTACCGGGGGGGGGATTCACCCCTCCACTTT
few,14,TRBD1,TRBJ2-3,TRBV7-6,CASSRTGETDTQYF,TGTGCCAGCAGCCGGACAGGGGAGACAGATACGCAGTATTTT
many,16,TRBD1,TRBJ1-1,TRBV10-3,CAISEGYRGKNTEAFF,TGTGCCATCAGTGAGGGTTACAGGGGTAAAAACACTGAAGCTTTCTTT
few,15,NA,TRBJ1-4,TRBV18,CASSQGSGSNEKLFF,TGTGCCAGCTCACAAGGTTCGGGGAGCAATGAAAAACTGTTTTTT
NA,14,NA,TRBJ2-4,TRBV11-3,CASSFFLAKNIQYF,TGTGCCAGCAGCTTTTTCCTAGCCAAAAACATTCAGTACTTC
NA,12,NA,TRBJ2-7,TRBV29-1,CSVAGIKYEQYF,TGCAGCGTCGCGGGCATCAAATACGAGCAGTACTTC
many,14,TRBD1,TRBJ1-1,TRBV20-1,CSAITGTGGTEAFF,TGCAGTGCTATCACCGGGACAGGGGGCACTGAAGCTTTCTTT
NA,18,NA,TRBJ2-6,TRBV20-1,CSALTREMGLSGANVLTF,TGCAGTGCTCTGACCCGGGAAATGGGTCTCTCTGGGGCCAACGTCCTGACTTTC